This entry is about one T cell receptor beta chain. Clones were sequenced by immunoSEQ multiplex PCR, and TCRdb holds only the in-frame ones, with some missing. Of some 64,000 clones listed, about 90% are singletons. This entry comes from a study of technical replicates of blood from four donors. V was clipped by 1 base and J by 4 bases, with 10 bases between them. The CDR3 is 15 residues long. CDR1 is LNHDA, CDR2 SQIVND, per germline (reference sequence). The source of this sequence is a human donor in good health. Some clones in this sample may be carry-over from other donors' samples. The rearrangement links TRBV19 to TRBJ2-2; no clear D. Sequencing input: PBMCs. CDR3 nucleotide sequence: TGTGCCAGTAGTATAGTTAGTATCGGCACCGGGGAGCTGTTTTTT. Translated: CASSIVSIGTGELFF.